A selection of T cell receptor beta chains follows, all from one sample in a study of monozygotic twins with inflammatory bowel disease. TCRdb processed the 5' RACE reads again and assigns one entry to each CDR3 protein, with no DNA. The table lists about 300,000 distinct CDR3 sequences. Sequencing input: blood. Every receptor here comes from a human donor with ulcerative colitis or Crohn's disease, or a healthy co-twin of an affected twin (not recorded which). CDR3s include the opening cysteine and the closing phenylalanine or tryptophan.

TRBV5-6,TRBJ1-1,CASSSQSFEAFF
TRBV28,TRBJ2-7,CASTSGSYEQYF
TRBV20-1,TRBJ1-3,CSARDGLHRNSGNTIYF
TRBV27,TRBJ2-3,CASMYRTPTDTQYF
TRBV20-1,TRBJ2-3,CSYYSGGSTDTQYF
TRBV5-6,TRBJ2-3,CASSFADTQYF
TRBV11-1,TRBJ2-4,CASSMTRGRAKNIQYF
TRBV7-2,TRBJ2-7,CASSLAQGGRNEQYF
TRBV9,TRBJ2-5,CASSGGLETQYF
TRBV7-2,TRBJ2-2,CASSARYLKNTGELFF
TRBV24-1,TRBJ2-3,CATSDFEEMRDTQYF